A single sample gave rise to the 3 T cell receptor beta chains below, sequenced in a study of shared clonotypes between healthy human individuals. Profiled with immunoSEQ multiplex PCR; TCRdb holds only in-frame clones, not every one. The table records almost 750,000 clones, 55% to 75% of them present only once. Sequenced input: memory CD4+ T cells sorted from blood. Subset noted: CD45RA-negative fraction. The receptor source for this set is a woman aged 25-40 years in good health.

The rearrangement links TRBV7-2 to TRBJ2-7; D uncertain. Germline V CDR1 and CDR2: SGHTA, FQGNSA. This CDR3 is built from 14 residues. The V end lost 4 bases, the J end lost 6 bases, and 16 bases lay between the germline ends. CDR3 region: CASSSYYSNGEQYF. The DNA of the CDR3 is TGTGCCAGCAGCTCTTACTATTCTAACGGCGAGCAGTACTTC.

This clone was detected only once. This sequence joins TRBV2 and TRBJ2-3; 10 nucleotides match TRBD2. The CDR3 covers 15 residues. Trimming took 3 bases from V and 6 from J; bases not matched to a gene: 6. Germline CDR1 reads SNHLY; CDR2 reads FYNNEI. For the CDR3, the DNA is TGTGCCAGCAGTGATAATCTAGCGGGAGCGGATACGCAGTATTTT. Amino acid sequence: CASSDNLAGADTQYF.

Turning to this clone: The sample contains more than one DNA sequence encoding this CDR3. This sequence joins TRBV5-1 and TRBJ2-5; no clear D gene. There are 13 residues in the CDR3. Trimming left V 2 bases short and J 2 bases short, with 7 bases between. Germline V gene lookup returns CDR1 SGHRS and CDR2 YFSETQ. The DNA for the CDR3 is TGCGCCAGCAGCTTCCAACCTCAAGAGACCCAGTACTTC. It is translated as CASSFQPQETQYF.